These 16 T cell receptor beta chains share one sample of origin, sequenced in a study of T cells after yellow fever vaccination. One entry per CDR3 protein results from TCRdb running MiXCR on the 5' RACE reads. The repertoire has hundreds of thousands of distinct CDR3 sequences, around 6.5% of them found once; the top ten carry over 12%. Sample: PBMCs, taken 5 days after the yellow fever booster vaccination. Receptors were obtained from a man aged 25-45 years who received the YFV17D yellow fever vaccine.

The CDR3 nucleotides are TGTGCCAGCAGGTGGGGGACACAACGGGGAACCACTGAAGCTTTCTTT. This encodes CASRWGTQRGTTEAFF. This chain links TRBV12-3 or TRBV12-4 with TRBJ1-1, with a tentative D call TRBD1 (6 bases). The CDR3 spans 16 residues. The V gene lost 6 bases and the J gene lost 4 bases, with 21 bases spanning the gap.

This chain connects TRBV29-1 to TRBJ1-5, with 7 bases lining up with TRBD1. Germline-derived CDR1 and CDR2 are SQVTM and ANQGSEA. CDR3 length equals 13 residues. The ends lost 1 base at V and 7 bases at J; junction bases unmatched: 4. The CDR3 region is CSVEAGGDQPQHF. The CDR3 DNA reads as TGCAGCGTTGAAGCAGGGGGGGACCAGCCCCAGCATTTT.

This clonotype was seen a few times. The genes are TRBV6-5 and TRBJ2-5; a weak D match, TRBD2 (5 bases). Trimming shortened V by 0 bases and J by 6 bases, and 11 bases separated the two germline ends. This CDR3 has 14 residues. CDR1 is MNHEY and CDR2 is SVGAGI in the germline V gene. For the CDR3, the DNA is TGTGCCAGCAGTTACTCCCCGGACTTAAAGACCCAGTACTTC. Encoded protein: CASSYSPDLKTQYF.

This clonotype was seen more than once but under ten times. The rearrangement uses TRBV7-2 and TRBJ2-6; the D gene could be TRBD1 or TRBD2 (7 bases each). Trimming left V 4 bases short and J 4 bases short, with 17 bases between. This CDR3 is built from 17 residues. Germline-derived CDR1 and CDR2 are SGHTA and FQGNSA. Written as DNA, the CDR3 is TGTGCCAGCAGCTCAGGGGGGGGGAGGGCCGGGGCCAACGTCCTGACTTTC. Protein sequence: CASSSGGGRAGANVLTF. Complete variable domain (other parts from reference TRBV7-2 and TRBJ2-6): GAGVSQSPSNKVTEKGKDVELRCDPISGHTALYWYRQSLGQGLEFLIYFQGNSAPDKSGLPSDRFSAERTGGSVSTLTIQRTQQEDSAVYLCASSSGGGRAGANVLTFGAGSRLTVL.

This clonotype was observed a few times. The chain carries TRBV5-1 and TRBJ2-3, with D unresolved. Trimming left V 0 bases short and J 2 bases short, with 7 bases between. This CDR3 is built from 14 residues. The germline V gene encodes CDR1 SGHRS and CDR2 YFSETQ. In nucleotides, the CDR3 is TGCGCCAGCAGCTTGGGTTCTCTCACAGATACGCAGTATTTT. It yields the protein CASSLGSLTDTQYF.

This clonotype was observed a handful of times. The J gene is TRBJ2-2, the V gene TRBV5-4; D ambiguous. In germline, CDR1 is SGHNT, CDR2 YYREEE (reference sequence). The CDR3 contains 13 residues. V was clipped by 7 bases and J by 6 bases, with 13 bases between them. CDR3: CASGWSGAGELFF. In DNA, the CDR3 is TGTGCCAGCGGTTGGAGTGGGGCCGGGGAGCTGTTTTTT.

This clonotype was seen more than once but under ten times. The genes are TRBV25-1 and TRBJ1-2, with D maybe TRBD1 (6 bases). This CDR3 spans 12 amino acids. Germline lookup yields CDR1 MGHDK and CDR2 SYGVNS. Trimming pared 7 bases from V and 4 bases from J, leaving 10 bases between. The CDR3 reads CASMGQSYGYTF. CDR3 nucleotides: TGTGCCAGCATGGGACAATCCTATGGCTACACCTTC.

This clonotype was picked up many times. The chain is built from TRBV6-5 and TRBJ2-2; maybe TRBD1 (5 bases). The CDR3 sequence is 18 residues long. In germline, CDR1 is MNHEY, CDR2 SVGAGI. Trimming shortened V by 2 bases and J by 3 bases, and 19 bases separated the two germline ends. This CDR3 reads CASSYGQGYYSDTGELFF. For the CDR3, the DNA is TGTGCCAGCAGTTACGGTCAGGGCTATTACTCCGACACCGGGGAGCTGTTTTTT.

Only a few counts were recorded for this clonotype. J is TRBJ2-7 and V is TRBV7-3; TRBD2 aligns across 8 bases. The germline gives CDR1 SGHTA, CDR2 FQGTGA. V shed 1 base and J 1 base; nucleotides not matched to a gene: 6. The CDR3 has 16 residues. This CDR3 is CASSLIPAGGSYEQYF. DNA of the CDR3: TGTGCCAGCAGCTTAATTCCGGCGGGAGGATCCTACGAGCAGTACTTC.

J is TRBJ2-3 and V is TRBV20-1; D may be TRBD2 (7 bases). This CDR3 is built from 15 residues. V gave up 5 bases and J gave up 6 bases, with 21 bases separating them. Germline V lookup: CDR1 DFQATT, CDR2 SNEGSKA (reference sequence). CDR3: CSAPPPRGARDTQYF. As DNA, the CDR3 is TGCAGTGCTCCCCCCCCCCGGGGGGCGAGGGATACGCAGTATTTT.

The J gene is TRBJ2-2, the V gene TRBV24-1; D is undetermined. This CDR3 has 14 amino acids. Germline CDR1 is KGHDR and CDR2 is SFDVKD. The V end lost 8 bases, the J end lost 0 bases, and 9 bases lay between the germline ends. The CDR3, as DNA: TGTGCCACCAAGGGCAATCCGAACACCGGGGAGCTGTTTTTT. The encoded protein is CATKGNPNTGELFF.

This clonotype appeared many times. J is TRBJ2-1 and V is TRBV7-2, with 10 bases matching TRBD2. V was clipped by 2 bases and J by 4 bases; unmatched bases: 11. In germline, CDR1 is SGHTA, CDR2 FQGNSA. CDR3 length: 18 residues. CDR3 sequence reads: CASSLQGASGSTYNEQFF. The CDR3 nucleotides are TGTGCCAGCAGCTTACAGGGAGCTAGCGGGAGTACATACAATGAGCAGTTCTTC.

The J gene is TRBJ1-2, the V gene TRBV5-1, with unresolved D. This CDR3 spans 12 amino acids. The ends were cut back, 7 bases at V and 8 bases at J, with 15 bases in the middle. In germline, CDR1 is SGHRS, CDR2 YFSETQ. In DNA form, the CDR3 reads TGCGCCAGCTTATCCCCCGGTGTAGGCTACACCTTC. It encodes CASLSPGVGYTF.

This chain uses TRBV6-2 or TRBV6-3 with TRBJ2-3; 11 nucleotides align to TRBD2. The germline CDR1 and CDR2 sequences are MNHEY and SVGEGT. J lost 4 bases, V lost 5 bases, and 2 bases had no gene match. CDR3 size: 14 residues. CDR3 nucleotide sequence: TGTGCCAGCAGTGCACTAGCGGGAGCAGATACGCAGTATTTT. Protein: CASSALAGADTQYF.

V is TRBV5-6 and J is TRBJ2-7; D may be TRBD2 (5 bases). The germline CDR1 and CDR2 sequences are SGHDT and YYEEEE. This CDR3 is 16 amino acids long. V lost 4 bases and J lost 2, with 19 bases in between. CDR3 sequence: CASSPGILNPPYEQYF. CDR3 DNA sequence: TGTGCCAGCAGCCCCGGGATACTCAACCCCCCCTACGAGCAGTACTTC. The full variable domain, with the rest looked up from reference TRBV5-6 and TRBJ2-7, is DAGVTQSPTHLIKTRGQQVTLRCSPKSGHDTVSWYQQALGQGPQFIFQYYEEEERQRGNFPDRFSGHQFPNYSSELNVNALLLGDSALYLCASSPGILNPPYEQYFGPGTRLTVT.

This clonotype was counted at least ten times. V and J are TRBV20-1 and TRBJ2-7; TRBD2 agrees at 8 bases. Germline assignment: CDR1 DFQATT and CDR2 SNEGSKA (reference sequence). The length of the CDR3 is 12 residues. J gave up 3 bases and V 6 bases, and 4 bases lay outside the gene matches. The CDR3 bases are TGCAGTGCCGGGGGGGGGTACTACGAGCAGTACTTC. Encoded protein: CSAGGGYYEQYF.